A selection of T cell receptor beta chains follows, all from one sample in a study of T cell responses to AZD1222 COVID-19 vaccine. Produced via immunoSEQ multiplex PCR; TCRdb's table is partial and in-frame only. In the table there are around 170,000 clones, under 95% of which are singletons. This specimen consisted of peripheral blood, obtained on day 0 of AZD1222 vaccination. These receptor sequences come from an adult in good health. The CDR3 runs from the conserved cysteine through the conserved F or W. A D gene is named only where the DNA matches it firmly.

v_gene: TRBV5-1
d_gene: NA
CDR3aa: CASSWGDYGYTF

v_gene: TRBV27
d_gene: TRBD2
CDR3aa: CASSFGARGNYEQYF

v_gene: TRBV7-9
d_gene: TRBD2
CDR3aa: CASSPTTSGGSSYNEQFF

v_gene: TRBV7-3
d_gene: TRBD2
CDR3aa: CASSRSGGASLDTQYF

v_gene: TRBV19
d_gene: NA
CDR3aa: CASSFSGSDQPQHF

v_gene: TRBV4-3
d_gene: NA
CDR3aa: CASSQAGGAYSGNTIYF

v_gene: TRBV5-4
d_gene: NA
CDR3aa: CASSFQGGAGYTF

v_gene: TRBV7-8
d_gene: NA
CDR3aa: CASSLATGSGYGYTF

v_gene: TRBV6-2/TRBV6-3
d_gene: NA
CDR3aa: CASSYWALSDQPQHF

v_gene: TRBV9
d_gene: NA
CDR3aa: CASSAGYGYTF

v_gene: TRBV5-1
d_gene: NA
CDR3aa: CASRSRLLRNSTDTQYF

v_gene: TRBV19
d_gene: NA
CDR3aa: CASSTQALGNTEAFF

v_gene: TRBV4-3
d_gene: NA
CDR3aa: CASSQDEGTEAFF

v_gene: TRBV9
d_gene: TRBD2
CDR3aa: CASTRTSGAYEQYF

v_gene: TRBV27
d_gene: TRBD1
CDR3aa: CASSLSGGTGGEQYF

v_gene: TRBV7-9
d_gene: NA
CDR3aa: CASSLLDPTGGNTIYF

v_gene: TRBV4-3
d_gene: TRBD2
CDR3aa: CASSQDGEGIAGELFF

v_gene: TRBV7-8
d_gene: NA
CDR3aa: CASSSNPTRQTQYF

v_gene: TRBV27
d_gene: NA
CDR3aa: CASSLSDTAGVGGYTF

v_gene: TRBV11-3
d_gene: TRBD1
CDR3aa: CASSLEDRGRYTEAFF

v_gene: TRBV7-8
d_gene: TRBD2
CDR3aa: CASSQRAGGTGEQYF

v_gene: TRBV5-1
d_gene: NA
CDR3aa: CASSLDRELREQYF

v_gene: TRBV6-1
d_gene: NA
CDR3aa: CASSAIPLGGNQPQHF

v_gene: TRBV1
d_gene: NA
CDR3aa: CTSSQEQGHVDQPQHF

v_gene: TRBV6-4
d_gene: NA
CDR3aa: CASSLKPNTEAFF

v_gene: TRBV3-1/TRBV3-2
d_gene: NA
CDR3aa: CASSQDSDPTQETQYF

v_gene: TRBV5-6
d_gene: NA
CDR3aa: CASSLVSRQLNTEAFF

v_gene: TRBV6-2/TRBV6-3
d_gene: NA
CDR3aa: CASSRMVEQYF

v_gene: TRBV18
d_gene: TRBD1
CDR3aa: CASSQGGQGNTEAFF

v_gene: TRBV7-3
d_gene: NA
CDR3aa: CASSLSPGNGYTF

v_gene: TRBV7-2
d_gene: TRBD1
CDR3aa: CASSYDRVNGYTF

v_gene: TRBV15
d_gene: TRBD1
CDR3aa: CATSTSWAGTGGVYEQYF

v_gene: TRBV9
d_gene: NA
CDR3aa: CASSARAGGTDTQYF

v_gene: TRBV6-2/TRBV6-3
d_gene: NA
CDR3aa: CASRPRGNTEAFF

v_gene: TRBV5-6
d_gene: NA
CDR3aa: CASSLVGRTEETQYF